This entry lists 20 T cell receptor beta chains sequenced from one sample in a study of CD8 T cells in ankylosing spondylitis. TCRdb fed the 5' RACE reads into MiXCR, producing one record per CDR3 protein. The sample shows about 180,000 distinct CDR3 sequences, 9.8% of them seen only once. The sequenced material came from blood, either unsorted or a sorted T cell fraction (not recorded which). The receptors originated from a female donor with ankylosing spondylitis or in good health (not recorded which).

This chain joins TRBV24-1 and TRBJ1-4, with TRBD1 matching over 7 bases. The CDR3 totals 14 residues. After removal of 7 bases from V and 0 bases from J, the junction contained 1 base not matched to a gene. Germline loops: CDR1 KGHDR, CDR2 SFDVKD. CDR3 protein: CATRTGATNEKLFF. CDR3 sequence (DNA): TGTGCCACCAGAACAGGGGCAACTAATGAAAAACTGTTTTTT.

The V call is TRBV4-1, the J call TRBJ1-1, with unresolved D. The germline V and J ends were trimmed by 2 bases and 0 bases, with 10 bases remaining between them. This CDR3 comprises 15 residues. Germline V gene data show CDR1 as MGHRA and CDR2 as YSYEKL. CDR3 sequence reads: CASSQPGYMNTEAFF. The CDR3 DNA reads TGCGCCAGCAGCCAACCCGGGTACATGAACACTGAAGCTTTCTTT.

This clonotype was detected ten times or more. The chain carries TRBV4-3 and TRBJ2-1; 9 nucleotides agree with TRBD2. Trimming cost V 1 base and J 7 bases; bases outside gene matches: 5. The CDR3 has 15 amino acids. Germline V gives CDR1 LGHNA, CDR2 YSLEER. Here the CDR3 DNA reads TGCGCCAGCAGCCAAGGGGATAGCGGGGGAAATGAGCAGTTCTTC. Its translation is CASSQGDSGGNEQFF.

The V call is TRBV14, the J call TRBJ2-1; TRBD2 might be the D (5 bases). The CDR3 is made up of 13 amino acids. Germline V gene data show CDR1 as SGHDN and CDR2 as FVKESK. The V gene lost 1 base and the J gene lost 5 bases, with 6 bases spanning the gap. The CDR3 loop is CASSQAGDNEQFF. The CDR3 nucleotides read TGTGCCAGCAGCCAAGCCGGGGACAATGAGCAGTTCTTC.

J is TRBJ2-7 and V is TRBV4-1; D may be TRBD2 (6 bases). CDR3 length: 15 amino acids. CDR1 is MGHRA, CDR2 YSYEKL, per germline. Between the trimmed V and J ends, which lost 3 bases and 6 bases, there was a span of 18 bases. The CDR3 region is CASSQGMEGFVEQYF. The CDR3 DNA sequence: TGCGCCAGCAGCCAGGGGATGGAGGGATTCGTCGAGCAGTACTTC.

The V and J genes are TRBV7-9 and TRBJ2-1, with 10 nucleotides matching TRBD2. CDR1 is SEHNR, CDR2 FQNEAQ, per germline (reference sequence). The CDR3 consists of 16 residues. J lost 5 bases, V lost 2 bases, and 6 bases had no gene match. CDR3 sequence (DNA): TGTGCCAGCAGCTTACCCACTAGCGGGACAAACAATGAGCAGTTCTTC. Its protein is CASSLPTSGTNNEQFF.

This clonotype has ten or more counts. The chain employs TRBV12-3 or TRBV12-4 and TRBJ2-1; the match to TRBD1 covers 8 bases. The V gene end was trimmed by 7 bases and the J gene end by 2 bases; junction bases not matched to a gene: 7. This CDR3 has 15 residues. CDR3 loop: CASTLDRATYNEQFF. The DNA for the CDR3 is TGTGCCAGCACCTTGGACAGGGCGACCTACAATGAGCAGTTCTTC.

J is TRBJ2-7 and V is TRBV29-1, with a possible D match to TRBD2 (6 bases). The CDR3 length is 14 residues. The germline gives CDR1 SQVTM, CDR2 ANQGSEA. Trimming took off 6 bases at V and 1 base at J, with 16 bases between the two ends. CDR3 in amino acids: CSVGAGTPSYEQYF. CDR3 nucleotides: TGCAGCGTGGGAGCCGGGACTCCGTCCTACGAGCAGTACTTC.

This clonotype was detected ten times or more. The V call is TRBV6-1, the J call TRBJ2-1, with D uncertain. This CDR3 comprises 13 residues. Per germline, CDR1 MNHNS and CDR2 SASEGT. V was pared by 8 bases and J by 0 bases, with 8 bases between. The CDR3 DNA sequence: TGTGCCAGCGGTGCGAGCTCCTACAATGAGCAGTTCTTC. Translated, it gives CASGASSYNEQFF.

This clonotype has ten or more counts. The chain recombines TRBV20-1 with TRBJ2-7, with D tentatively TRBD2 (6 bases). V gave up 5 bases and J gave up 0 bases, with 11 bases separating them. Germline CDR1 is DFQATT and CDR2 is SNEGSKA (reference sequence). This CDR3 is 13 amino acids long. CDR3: CSADPSDSYEQYF. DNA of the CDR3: TGCAGTGCTGATCCTAGCGACTCCTACGAGCAGTACTTC.

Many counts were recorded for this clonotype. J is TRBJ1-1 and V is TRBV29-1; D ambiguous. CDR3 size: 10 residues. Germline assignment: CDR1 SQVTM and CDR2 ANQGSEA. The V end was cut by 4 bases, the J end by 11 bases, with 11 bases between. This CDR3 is CSVVGRWAFF. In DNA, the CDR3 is TGCAGCGTTGTCGGAAGGTGGGCTTTCTTT.

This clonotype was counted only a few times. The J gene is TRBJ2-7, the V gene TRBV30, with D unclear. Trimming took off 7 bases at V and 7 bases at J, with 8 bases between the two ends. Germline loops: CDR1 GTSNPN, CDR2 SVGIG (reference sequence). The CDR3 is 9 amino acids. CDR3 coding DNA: TGTGCCTCCGGAGATGAGCAGTACTTC. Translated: CASGDEQYF.

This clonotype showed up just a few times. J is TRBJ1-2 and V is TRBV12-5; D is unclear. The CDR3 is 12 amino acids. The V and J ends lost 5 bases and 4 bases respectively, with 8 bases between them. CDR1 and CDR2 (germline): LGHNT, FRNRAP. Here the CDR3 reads CASGTPGYGYTF. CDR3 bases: TGTGCTAGTGGTACCCCGGGCTATGGCTACACCTTC.

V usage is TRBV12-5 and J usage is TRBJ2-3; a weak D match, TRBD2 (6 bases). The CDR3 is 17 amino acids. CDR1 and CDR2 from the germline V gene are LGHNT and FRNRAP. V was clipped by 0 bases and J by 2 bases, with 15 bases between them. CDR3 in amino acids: CASGLVGFGGFTDTQYF. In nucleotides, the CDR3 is TGTGCTAGTGGTTTGGTAGGGTTCGGGGGTTTCACAGATACGCAGTATTTT.

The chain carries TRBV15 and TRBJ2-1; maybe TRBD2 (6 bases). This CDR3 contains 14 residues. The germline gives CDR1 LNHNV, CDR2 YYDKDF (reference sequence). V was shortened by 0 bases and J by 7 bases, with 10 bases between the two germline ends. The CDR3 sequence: CATSRDGAGNEQFF. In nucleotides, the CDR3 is TGTGCCACCAGCAGAGATGGGGCGGGAAATGAGCAGTTCTTC.

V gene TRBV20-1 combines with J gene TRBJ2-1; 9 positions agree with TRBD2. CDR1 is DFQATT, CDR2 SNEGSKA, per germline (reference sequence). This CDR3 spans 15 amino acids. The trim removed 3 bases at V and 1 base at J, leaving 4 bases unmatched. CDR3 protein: CSASRREGSYNEQFF. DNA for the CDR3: TGCAGTGCTAGTAGGCGGGAGGGATCCTACAATGAGCAGTTCTTC.

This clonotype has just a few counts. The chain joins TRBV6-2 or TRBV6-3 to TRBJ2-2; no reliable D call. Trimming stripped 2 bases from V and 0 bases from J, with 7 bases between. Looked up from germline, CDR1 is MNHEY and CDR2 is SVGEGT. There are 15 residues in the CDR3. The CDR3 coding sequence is TGTGCCAGCAGTTACCGGAACGCGAACACCGGGGAGCTGTTTTTT. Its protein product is CASSYRNANTGELFF.

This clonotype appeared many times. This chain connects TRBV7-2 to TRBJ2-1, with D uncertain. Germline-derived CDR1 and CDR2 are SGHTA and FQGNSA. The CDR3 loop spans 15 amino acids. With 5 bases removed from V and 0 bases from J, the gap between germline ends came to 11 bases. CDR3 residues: CASSVDPSSYNEQFF. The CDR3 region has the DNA TGTGCCAGCAGCGTTGACCCGAGCTCCTACAATGAGCAGTTCTTC.

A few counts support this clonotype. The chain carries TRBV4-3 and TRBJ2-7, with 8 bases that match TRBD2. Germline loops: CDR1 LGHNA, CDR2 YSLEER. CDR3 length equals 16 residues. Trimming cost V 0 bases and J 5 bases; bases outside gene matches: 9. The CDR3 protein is CASSQEAAGGENEQYF. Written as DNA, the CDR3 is TGCGCCAGCAGCCAAGAAGCCGCGGGGGGCGAGAACGAGCAGTACTTC.

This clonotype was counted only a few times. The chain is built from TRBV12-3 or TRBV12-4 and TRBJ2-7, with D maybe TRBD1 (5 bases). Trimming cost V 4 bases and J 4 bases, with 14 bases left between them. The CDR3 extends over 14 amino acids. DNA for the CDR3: TGTGCCAGCAGTTACGGACACGGCCCGTACGAGCAGTACTTC. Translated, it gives CASSYGHGPYEQYF.